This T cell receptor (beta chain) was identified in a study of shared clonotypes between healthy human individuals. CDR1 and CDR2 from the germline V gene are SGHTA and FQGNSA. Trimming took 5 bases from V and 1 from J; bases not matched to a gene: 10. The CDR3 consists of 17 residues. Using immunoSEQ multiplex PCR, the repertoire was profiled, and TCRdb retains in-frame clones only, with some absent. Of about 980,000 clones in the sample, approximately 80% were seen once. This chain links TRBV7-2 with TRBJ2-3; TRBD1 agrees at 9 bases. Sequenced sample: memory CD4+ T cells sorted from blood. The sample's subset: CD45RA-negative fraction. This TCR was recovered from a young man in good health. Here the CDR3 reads CASSPDRTGVGTDTQYF. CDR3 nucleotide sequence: TGTGCCAGCAGCCCTGACAGGACAGGGGTTGGCACAGATACGCAGTATTTT.